A selection of T cell receptor beta chains follows, all from one sample in a study of shared clonotypes between healthy human individuals. Data came from immunoSEQ multiplex PCR; TCRdb stores just in-frame clones and leaves some out. The profile covers around 700,000 clones, with 90% to 95% appearing a single time and 20% to 25% taken by the ten largest. The specimen was naive CD8+ T cells sorted from blood. These receptors all come from a man aged 25-45 years in good health. Both conserved end residues are part of each CDR3. A D gene is named only where the DNA matches it firmly. Some rows have no size entry. The others give once, few or many, or a class for an expanded clone.

CDR3aa	CDR3nt	v_gene	abundance	j_gene	d_gene
CASSPLQGVSPEKLFF	TGTGCCAGCTCGCCCTTACAGGGGGTTTCGCCTGAAAAACTGTTTTTT	TRBV18	-	TRBJ1-4	TRBD1
CASSLWAPGRTNEQFF	TGTGCCAGCAGTTTATGGGCCCCCGGTCGGACCAATGAGCAGTTCTTC	TRBV27	-	TRBJ2-1	-
CASSQDIGGSNVLTF	TGCGCCAGCAGCCAAGATATTGGGGGTTCCAACGTCCTGACTTTC	TRBV4-3	-	TRBJ2-6	-
CAWSGGTGEYNEQFF	TGTGCCTGGAGTGGGGGGACAGGGGAATACAATGAGCAGTTCTTC	TRBV30	-	TRBJ2-1	TRBD1
CASSLTGRSNQPQHF	TGTGCCAGCAGCTTAACAGGGCGGAGCAATCAGCCCCAGCATTTT	TRBV6-5	once	TRBJ1-5	-
CASSQQGLAGGEYNEQFF	TGCGCCAGCAGCCAACAGGGACTAGCGGGAGGAGAGTACAATGAGCAGTTCTTC	TRBV4-1	-	TRBJ2-1	TRBD2
CASSYRTGFTEAFF	TGTGCCAGCAGCTACCGGACCGGCTTTACTGAAGCTTTCTTT	TRBV5-8	-	TRBJ1-1	-
CASSPSRNQPQHF	TGTGCCAGCAGTCCAAGTCGCAATCAGCCCCAGCATTTT	TRBV28	-	TRBJ1-5	-
CASSATSAAPYEQYF	TGCGCCAGCAGCGCTACTAGCGCGGCGCCCTACGAGCAGTACTTC	TRBV5-1	once	TRBJ2-7	TRBD2
CASSQGIAGLGTQYF	TGTGCCAGCAGCCAAGGAATAGCGGGATTAGGTACGCAGTATTTT	TRBV14	-	TRBJ2-3	TRBD2
CASSVDVLGETQYF	TGTGCCAGCAGCGTAGACGTCCTAGGGGAGACCCAGTACTTC	TRBV9	-	TRBJ2-5	-
CASSRGQSNEKLFF	TGTGCCAGCAGCCGGGGGCAGTCCAATGAAAAACTGTTTTTT	TRBV28	once	TRBJ1-4	-
CASSLTTNYEQYF	TGCGCCAGCAGCTTGACGACTAACTACGAGCAGTACTTC	TRBV5-1	-	TRBJ2-7	-
CASTLRGSTDTQYF	TGTGCCAGCACCTTACGGGGTAGCACAGATACGCAGTATTTT	TRBV27	-	TRBJ2-3	-
CASSLVASGLNEQFF	TGTGCTAGCAGCTTAGTGGCTAGCGGACTCAATGAGCAGTTCTTC	TRBV7-7	-	TRBJ2-1	TRBD2
CAISPGQPQPQHF	TGTGCCATCAGTCCGGGACAGCCTCAGCCCCAGCATTTT	TRBV10-3	-	TRBJ1-5	TRBD1
CASRPDNKIYTF	TGTGCCAGCAGACCCGATAACAAGATTTACACCTTC	TRBV25-1	-	TRBJ1-2	-
CASSPTGDTQYF	TGTGCCAGCAGCCCTACCGGAGATACGCAGTATTTT	TRBV27	once	TRBJ2-3	-
CASSWTGGYGYTF	TGTGCCAGCAGCTGGACAGGGGGGTATGGCTACACCTTC	TRBV7-9	medium-sized	TRBJ1-2	TRBD1
CASSFIGKQLYEQYF	TGTGCCAGCAGCTTTATCGGAAAACAGCTCTACGAGCAGTACTTC	TRBV11-2	few	TRBJ2-7	-
CASRPNYHTLITGELFF	TGTGCAAGTCGCCCAAACTACCATACCCTGATCACCGGGGAGCTGTTTTTT	TRBV12-2	-	TRBJ2-2	-
CASSSRDRGPDTQYF	TGCGCCAGCAGCAGCCGGGACAGGGGCCCAGATACGCAGTATTTT	TRBV4-1	once	TRBJ2-3	TRBD1
CSVVVAKNIQYF	TGCAGCGTTGTTGTAGCCAAAAACATTCAGTACTTC	TRBV29-1	-	TRBJ2-4	-
CASSLGLGQKNTIYF	TGTGCCAGCAGCTTGGGTCTGGGACAAAAAAACACCATATATTTT	TRBV5-4	-	TRBJ1-3	-
CAISEPVGSIYEQYF	TGTGCCATCAGTGAGCCCGTGGGGTCAATCTACGAGCAGTACTTC	TRBV10-3	-	TRBJ2-7	-
CASSPDSFNEQFF	TGCGCCAGCAGCCCGGACAGTTTCAATGAGCAGTTCTTC	TRBV5-1	-	TRBJ2-1	-
CASSVGPSGSYEQYF	TGTGCCAGCAGCGTAGGGCCTAGCGGTTCCTACGAGCAGTACTTC	TRBV9	-	TRBJ2-7	TRBD2